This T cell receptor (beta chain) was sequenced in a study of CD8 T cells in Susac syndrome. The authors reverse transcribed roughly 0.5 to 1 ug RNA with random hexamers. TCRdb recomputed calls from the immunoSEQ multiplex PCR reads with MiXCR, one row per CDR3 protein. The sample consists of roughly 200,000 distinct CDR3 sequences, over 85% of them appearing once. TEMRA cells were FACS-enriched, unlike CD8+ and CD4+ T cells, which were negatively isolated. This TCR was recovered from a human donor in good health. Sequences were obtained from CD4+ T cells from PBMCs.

The CDR3 nucleotides read TGTGCCAGCTCACCAGGGGTTGGCAATCAGCCCCAGCATTTT. This translates into CASSPGVGNQPQHF. V usage is TRBV18 and J usage is TRBJ1-5; D remains ambiguous. With 2 bases removed from V and 2 bases from J, the gap between germline ends came to 7 bases. The CDR3 length is 14 residues. CDR1 is KGHSH, CDR2 LQKENI, per germline.